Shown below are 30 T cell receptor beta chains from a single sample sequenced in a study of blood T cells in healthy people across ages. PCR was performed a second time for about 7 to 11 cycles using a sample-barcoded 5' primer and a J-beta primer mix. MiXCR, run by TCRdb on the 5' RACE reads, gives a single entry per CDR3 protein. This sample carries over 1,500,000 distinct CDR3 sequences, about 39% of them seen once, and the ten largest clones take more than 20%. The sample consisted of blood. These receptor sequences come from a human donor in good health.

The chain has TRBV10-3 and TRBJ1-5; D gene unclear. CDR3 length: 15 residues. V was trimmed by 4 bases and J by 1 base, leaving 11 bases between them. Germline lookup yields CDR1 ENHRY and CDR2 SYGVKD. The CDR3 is CAISVQLKSNQPQHF. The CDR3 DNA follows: TGTGCCATCAGTGTACAGTTAAAAAGCAATCAGCCCCAGCATTTT.

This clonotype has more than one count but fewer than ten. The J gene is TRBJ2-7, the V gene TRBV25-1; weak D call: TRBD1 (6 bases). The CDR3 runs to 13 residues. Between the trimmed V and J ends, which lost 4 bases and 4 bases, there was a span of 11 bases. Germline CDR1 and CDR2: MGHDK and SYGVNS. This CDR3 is CASSVPDSYEQYF. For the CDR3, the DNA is TGTGCCAGCAGTGTTCCGGACAGTTACGAGCAGTACTTC.

The DNA for the CDR3 is TGCAGTGCTAGAGTCACAGGGAGGGATGGCTACACCTTC. This sequence encodes CSARVTGRDGYTF. The chain couples TRBV20-1 to TRBJ1-2, with D possibly matching TRBD1 (6 bases). The CDR3 is made up of 13 amino acids. V shed 1 base and J shed 6 bases, with 12 bases lying between them. Germline assignment: CDR1 DFQATT and CDR2 SNEGSKA (reference sequence).

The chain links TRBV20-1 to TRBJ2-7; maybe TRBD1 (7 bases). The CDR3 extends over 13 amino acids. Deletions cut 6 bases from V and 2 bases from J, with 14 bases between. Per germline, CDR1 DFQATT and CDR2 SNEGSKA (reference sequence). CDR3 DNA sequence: TGCAGTGCGGGAGGACAGGCGACCTACGAGCAGTACTTC. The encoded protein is CSAGGQATYEQYF.

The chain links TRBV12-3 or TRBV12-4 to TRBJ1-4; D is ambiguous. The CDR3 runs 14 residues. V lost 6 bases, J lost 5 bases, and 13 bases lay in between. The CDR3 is CASRKEGYNEKLFF. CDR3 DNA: TGTGCCAGCAGAAAGGAGGGATACAATGAAAAACTGTTTTTT.

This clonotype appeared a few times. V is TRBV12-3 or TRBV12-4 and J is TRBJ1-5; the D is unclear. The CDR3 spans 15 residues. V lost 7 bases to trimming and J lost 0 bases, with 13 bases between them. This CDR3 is CASTEESNSNQPQHF. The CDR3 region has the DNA TGTGCCAGCACGGAGGAATCTAATAGCAATCAGCCCCAGCATTTT.

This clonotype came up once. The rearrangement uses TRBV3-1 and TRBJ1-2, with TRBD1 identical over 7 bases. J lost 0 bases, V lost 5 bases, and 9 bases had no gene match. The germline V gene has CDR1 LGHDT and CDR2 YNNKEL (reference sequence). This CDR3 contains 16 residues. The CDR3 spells CASSEGQSTANYGYTF. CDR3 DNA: TGTGCCAGCAGCGAGGGACAGTCAACAGCTAACTATGGCTACACCTTC.

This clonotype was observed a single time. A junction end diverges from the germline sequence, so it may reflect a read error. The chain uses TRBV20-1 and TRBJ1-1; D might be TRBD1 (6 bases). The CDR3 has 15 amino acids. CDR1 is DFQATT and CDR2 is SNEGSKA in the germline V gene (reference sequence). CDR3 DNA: TGCCGTGCTAGAGAGGGCAGGGGAATGAACACTGAAGCTTTCTTT. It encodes CRAREGRGMNTEAFF.

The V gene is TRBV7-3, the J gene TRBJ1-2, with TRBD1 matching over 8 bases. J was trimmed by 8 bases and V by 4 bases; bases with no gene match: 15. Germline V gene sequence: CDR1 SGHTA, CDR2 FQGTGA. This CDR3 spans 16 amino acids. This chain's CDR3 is CASSSRAGDRGRGYTF. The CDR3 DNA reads TGTGCCAGCAGCTCCCGAGCGGGAGACAGGGGAAGAGGCTACACCTTC.

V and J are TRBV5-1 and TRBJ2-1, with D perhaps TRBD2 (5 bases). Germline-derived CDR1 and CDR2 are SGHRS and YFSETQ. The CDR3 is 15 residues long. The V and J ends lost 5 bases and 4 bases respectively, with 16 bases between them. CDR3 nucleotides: TGCGCCAGCAGGTTGCGGGCAGGCGATTACAATGAGCAGTTCTTC. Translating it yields CASRLRAGDYNEQFF. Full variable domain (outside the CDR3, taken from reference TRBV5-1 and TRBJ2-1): KAGVTQTPRYLIKTRGQQVTLSCSPISGHRSVSWYQQTPGQGLQFLFEYFSETQRNKGNFPGRFSGRQFSNSRSEMNVSTLELGDSALYLCASRLRAGDYNEQFFGPGTRLTVL.

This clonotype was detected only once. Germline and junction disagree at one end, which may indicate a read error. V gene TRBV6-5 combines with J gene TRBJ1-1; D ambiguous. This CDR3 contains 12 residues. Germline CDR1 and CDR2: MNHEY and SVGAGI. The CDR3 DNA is TGTGCCAGTAGTTACGCGGGATCTCGGGCTTTCTTT. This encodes CASSYAGSRAFF.

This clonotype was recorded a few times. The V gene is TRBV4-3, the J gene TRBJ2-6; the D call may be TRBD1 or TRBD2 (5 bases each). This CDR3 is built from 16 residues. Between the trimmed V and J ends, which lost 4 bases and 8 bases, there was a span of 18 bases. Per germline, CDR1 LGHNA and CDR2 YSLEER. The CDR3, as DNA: TGCGCCAGCAGCCGCGGACTCTCTGGGGCCACCAACGTCCTGACTTTC. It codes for CASSRGLSGATNVLTF.

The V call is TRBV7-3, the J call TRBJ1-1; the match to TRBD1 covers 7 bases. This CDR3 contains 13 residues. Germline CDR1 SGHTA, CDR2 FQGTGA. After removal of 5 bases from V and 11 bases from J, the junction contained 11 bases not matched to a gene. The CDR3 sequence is CASSVGGGGSAFF. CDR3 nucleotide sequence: TGTGCCAGCAGCGTCGGAGGAGGGGGCTCGGCTTTCTTT.

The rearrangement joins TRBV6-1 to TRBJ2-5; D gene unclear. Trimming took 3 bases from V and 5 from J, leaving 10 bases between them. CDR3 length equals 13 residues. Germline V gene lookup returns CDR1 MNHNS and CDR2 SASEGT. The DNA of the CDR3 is TGTGCCAGCAGTGATTTCGAGTGGGAGACCCAGTACTTC. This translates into CASSDFEWETQYF.

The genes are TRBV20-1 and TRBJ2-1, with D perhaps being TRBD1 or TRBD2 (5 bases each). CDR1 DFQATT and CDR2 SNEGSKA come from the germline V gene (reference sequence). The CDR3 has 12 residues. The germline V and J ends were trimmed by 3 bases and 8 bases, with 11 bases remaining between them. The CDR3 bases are TGCAGTGCTAGTTACGGGGACGATGAGCAGTTCTTC. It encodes CSASYGDDEQFF.

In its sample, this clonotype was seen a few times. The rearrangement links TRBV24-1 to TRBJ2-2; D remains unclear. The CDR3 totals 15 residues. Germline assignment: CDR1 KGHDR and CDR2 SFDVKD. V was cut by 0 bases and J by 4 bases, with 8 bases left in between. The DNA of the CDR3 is TGTGCCACCAGTGATTTGCAAATGTCCACCGGGGAGCTGTTTTTT. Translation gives CATSDLQMSTGELFF.

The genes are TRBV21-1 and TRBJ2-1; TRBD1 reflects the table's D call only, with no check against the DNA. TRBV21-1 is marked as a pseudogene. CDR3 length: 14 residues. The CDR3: CASSKEGGRNEQFF. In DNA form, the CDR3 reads TGTGCCAGCAGCAAAGAGGGGGGGCGCAATGAGCAGTTCTTC.

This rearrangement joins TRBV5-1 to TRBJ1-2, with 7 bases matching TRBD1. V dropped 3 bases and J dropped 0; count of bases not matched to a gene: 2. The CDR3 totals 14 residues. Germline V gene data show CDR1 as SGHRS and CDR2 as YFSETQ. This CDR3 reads CASSWGTANYGYTF. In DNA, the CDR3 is TGCGCCAGCAGCTGGGGGACAGCTAACTATGGCTACACCTTC.

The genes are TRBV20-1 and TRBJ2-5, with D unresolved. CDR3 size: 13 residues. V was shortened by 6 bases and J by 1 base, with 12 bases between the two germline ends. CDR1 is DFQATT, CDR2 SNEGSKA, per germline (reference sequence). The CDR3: CSATEQFQETQYF. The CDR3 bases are TGCAGTGCCACGGAACAGTTCCAAGAGACCCAGTACTTC.

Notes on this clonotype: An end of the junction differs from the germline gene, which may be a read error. The CDR3 protein is CAGSHTASYEQYF. The CDR3 DNA reads as TGTGCCGGCAGTCACACCGCTTCCTACGAGCAGTACTTC. The rearrangement links TRBV7-2 to TRBJ2-7; D unresolved. Per the germline V gene, CDR1 is SGHTA and CDR2 is FQGNSA. The CDR3 extends over 13 amino acids.

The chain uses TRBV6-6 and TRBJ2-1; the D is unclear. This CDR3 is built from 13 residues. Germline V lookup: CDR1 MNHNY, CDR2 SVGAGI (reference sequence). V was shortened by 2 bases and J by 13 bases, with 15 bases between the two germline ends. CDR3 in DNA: TGTGCCAGCAGTTACGGTGTAGCAGAGACCCAGTTCTTC. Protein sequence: CASSYGVAETQFF.

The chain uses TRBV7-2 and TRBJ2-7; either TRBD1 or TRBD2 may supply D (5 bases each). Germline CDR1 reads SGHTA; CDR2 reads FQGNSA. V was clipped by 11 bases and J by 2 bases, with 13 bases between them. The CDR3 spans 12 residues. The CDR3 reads CAEGRPPYEQYF. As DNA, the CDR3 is TGTGCCGAGGGGCGTCCGCCCTACGAGCAGTACTTC.

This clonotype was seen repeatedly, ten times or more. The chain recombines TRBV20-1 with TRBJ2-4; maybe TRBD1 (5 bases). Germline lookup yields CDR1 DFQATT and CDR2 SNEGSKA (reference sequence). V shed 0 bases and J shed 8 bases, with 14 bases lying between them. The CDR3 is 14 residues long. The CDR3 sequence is CSARDRTLEYIQYF. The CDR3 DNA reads TGCAGTGCTAGAGATAGGACACTGGAGTACATTCAGTACTTC.

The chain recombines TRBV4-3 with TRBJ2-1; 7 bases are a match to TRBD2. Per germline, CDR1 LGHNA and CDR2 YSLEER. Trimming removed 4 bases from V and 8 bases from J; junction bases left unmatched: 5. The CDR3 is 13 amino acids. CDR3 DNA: TGCGCCAGCAGCCCCCGGGGGGAGGATGAGCAGTTCTTC. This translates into CASSPRGEDEQFF.

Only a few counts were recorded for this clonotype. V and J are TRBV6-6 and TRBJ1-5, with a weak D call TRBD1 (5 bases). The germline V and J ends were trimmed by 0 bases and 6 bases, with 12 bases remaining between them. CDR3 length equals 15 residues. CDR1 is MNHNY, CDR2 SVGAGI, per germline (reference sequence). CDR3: CASSYSTVLSQPQHF. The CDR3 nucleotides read TGTGCCAGCAGTTACTCGACAGTCCTTTCTCAGCCCCAGCATTTT.

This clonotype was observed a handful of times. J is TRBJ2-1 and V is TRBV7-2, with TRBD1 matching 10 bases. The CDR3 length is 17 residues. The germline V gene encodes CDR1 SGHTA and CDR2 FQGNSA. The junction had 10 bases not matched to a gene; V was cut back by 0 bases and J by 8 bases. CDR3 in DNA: TGTGCCAGCAGCTTAGCGTTCGTGGGACAGGGGTTCGATGAGCAGTTCTTC. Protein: CASSLAFVGQGFDEQFF.

Here the CDR3 DNA reads TGCGCCAGCAGCCGCGCCGGGAGCCTCTACAATGAGCAGTTCTTC. This sequence encodes CASSRAGSLYNEQFF. The chain joins TRBV4-1 to TRBJ2-1, with D possibly TRBD2 on 6 matching bases. Looked up from germline, CDR1 is MGHRA and CDR2 is YSYEKL. The CDR3 loop spans 15 amino acids. V was pared by 4 bases and J by 3 bases, with 13 bases between.

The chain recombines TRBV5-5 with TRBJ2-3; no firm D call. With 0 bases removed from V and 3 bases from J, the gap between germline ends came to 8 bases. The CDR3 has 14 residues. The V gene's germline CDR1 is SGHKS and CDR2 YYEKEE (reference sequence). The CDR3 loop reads CASSLAWETDTQYF. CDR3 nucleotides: TGTGCCAGCAGCTTGGCCTGGGAAACAGATACGCAGTATTTT.

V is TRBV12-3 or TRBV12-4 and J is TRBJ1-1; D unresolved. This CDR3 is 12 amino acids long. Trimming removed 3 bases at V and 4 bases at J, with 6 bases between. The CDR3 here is CASSFYPTEAFF. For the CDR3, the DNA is TGTGCCAGCAGTTTCTACCCCACTGAAGCTTTCTTT.

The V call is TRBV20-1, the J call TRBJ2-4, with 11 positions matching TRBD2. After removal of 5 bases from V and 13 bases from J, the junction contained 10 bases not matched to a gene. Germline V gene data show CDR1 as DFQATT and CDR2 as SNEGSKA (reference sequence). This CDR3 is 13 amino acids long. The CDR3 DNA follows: TGCAGTGCTGCGACTAGCGGGGTGGGGGAGCAGTACTTC. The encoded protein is CSAATSGVGEQYF.